These 10 T cell receptor beta chains share one sample of origin, sequenced in a study of CD8 T cells in ankylosing spondylitis. MiXCR was run by TCRdb on the 5' RACE reads, yielding one entry per CDR3 protein. The profile shows a few hundred thousand distinct CDR3 sequences, 11% of them singletons. The sequenced material came from blood, either unsorted or a sorted T cell fraction (not recorded which). These receptors all come from a female donor with ankylosing spondylitis or in good health (not recorded which).

This clonotype showed up many times. The V call is TRBV6-1, the J call TRBJ2-7; maybe TRBD1 (5 bases). This CDR3 is 13 amino acids long. Germline V gene lookup returns CDR1 MNHNS and CDR2 SASEGT. V lost 7 bases and J lost 10, with 20 bases in between. The CDR3 sequence is CASMRDSRSGQYF. In nucleotides, the CDR3 is TGTGCCAGCATGCGTGACAGCCGATCGGGTCAGTACTTC.

This clonotype has more than one count but fewer than ten. The chain employs TRBV7-8 and TRBJ1-4; D is unclear. This CDR3 is built from 13 residues. The germline CDR1 and CDR2 sequences are SGHVS and FQNEAQ. V was cut by 5 bases and J by 14 bases, with 18 bases left in between. CDR3 nucleotide sequence: TGTGCCAGCAGCCCACCTCGAGCCACCTGGCTGTTTTTT. Amino acids: CASSPPRATWLFF.

This clonotype was picked up many times. V gene TRBV10-1 combines with J gene TRBJ2-1; D possibly corresponds to TRBD1 (6 bases). The germline CDR1 and CDR2 sequences are WNHNN and SYGVQD (reference sequence). The V end lost 5 bases, the J end lost 0 bases, and 14 bases lay between the germline ends. The CDR3 has 16 residues. DNA of the CDR3: TGCGCCAGCAGTTCCCGGGACACCGACTCCTACAATGAGCAGTTCTTC. It encodes CASSSRDTDSYNEQFF.

The chain links TRBV12-3 or TRBV12-4 to TRBJ2-5, with 8 bases that match TRBD1. The CDR3 is 13 residues long. V lost 6 bases, J lost 4 bases, and 4 bases stayed unmatched. The CDR3 loop reads CASSRDRGETQYF. As DNA, the CDR3 is TGTGCCAGCAGCCGCGACAGGGGAGAGACCCAGTACTTC.

This clonotype was counted at least ten times. This chain uses TRBV29-1 with TRBJ2-5; D not certain. Trimming cost V 4 bases and J 1 base, with 7 bases left between them. Germline CDR1 is SQVTM and CDR2 is ANQGSEA. The CDR3 totals 12 residues. The DNA for the CDR3 is TGCAGCGTTGCGGCTTCCCAAGAGACCCAGTACTTC. Its translation: CSVAASQETQYF.

This clonotype was recorded many times. This chain connects TRBV12-3 or TRBV12-4 to TRBJ1-3, with D unresolved. V was shortened by 6 bases and J by 0 bases, with 9 bases between the two germline ends. The CDR3 runs to 14 residues. CDR3 sequence (DNA): TGTGCCAGCAGCCTCTTCGTCTCTGGAAACACCATATATTTT. It codes for CASSLFVSGNTIYF.

This clonotype occurred many times. CDR3 loop: CASSWTTSGRTGELFF. The CDR3 coding sequence is TGTGCCAGCAGCTGGACAACTAGCGGGAGGACCGGGGAGCTGTTTTTT. The chain is built from TRBV5-4 and TRBJ2-2, with 12 bases fitting TRBD2. Germline V gene lookup returns CDR1 SGHNT and CDR2 YYREEE (reference sequence). V lost 3 bases and J lost 5; bases outside the gene matches: 5. The CDR3 runs 16 residues.

This clonotype was seen repeatedly, ten times or more. V gene TRBV5-1 combines with J gene TRBJ2-3; 11 nucleotides line up with TRBD1. The V and J ends lost 4 bases and 2 bases, in that order; junction bases with no gene match: 6. From germline, CDR1 is SGHRS and CDR2 YFSETQ. The CDR3 runs to 16 residues. This CDR3 is CASSSRTGGYTDTQYF. For the CDR3, the DNA is TGCGCCAGCAGCAGCCGGACAGGGGGCTACACAGATACGCAGTATTTT.

The chain has TRBV28 and TRBJ1-2; D is uncertain. The CDR3 sequence is 15 residues long. The germline gives CDR1 MDHEN, CDR2 SYDVKM. V lost 6 bases and J lost 6, with 20 bases in between. Here the CDR3 DNA reads TGTGCCAGCAGCACGAACGGACGTTATACTGATGGCTACACCTTC. It specifies CASSTNGRYTDGYTF.

Ten or more counts support this clonotype. The rearrangement uses TRBV5-1 and TRBJ1-1; D is possibly TRBD1 (5 bases). CDR1 is SGHRS, CDR2 YFSETQ, per germline. Trimming took off 4 bases at V and 6 bases at J, with 16 bases between the two ends. The CDR3 spans 14 residues. The CDR3: CASSKPTGEAEAFF. Here the CDR3 DNA reads TGCGCCAGCAGCAAGCCGACGGGGGAGGCTGAAGCTTTCTTT. The whole variable domain, remainder taken from reference TRBV5-1 and TRBJ1-1, is KAGVTQTPRYLIKTRGQQVTLSCSPISGHRSVSWYQQTPGQGLQFLFEYFSETQRNKGNFPGRFSGRQFSNSRSEMNVSTLELGDSALYLCASSKPTGEAEAFFGQGTRLTVV.